This entry is about one T cell receptor beta chain. Its antigen is still unknown. The sample is drawn from a study of T cell repertoires in cytomegalovirus infection. Study overall: Both CMV infection and a matching HLA type were indicated by public TCR beta signatures. The study's findings and limits: CMV-specific TCR beta clonotypes restricted by HLA-C dominated the ex vivo response.

This CDR3 spans 14 amino acids. V was trimmed by 7 bases and J by 5 bases, leaving 16 bases between them. Germline CDR1 MNHNY, CDR2 SVGAGI (reference sequence). TCRdb called the reads again in MiXCR, with one record for every CDR3 protein. This sample yields nearly 700,000 distinct CDR3 sequences, of which around 35% are seen a single time; 15% to 20% belongs to the top ten. The sample consisted of cultured PBMCs, taken from culture after CMV antigen stimulation. This chain connects TRBV6-6 to TRBJ2-3; a weak D match, TRBD2 (6 bases). The source of this sequence is a human donor in good health (CMV status not recorded). Some clones in this sample may be carry-over from other donors' samples. For the CDR3, the DNA is TGTGCCAGCAAGGAGCGCAGGAGGGAAGATACGCAGTATTTT. This codes for CASKERRREDTQYF.